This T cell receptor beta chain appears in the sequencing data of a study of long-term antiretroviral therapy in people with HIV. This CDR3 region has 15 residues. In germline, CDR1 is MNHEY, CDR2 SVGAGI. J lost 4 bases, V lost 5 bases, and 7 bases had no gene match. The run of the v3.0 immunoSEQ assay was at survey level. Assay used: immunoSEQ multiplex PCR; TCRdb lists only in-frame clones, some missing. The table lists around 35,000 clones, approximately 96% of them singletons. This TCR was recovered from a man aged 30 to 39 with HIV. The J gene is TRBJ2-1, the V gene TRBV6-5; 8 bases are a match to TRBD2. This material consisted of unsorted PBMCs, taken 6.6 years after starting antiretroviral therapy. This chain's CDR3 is CASSQFGGVYNEQFF. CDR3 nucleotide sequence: TGTGCCAGCAGTCAATTCGGGGGGGTTTACAATGAGCAGTTCTTC.